This T cell receptor (beta chain) is drawn from a study of beta chain features in type 1 diabetes. Isolation of CD4+ naive, central memory, regulatory and stem cell-like memory cells was achieved by sorting via CD45RO/CCR7/CD25/CD127/CD95/CD27. This clone showed up just a few times. Its target is not known. Overall study results and limits: VDJ junctions from patients with type 1 diabetes contained fewer insertions and more deletions. All four CD4+ subsets from Type 1 diabetes patients carried moderately but significantly shorter TCRB CDR3s. Patients' naive, central memory and Treg TCRB repertoires seemed closer to one another than those of healthy donors.

The V gene lost 3 bases and the J gene lost 6 bases, with 12 bases spanning the gap. The CDR3 has 14 residues. Germline V gene data show CDR1 as MNHEY and CDR2 as SMNVEV (reference sequence). The entirety of the isolated RNA underwent reverse transcription, so expressed TCRB transcripts were sequenced. Libraries were prepared by immunoSEQ multiplex PCR; TCRdb keeps only in-frame clonotypes and omits some of them. The table records roughly 450,000 clones, around 10% of them present only once. Sequenced sample: naive CD4+ T cells from blood. The V call is TRBV27, the J call TRBJ2-1; D not resolved. The TCR originated in a woman under 30 in good health. The CDR3 is CASSFKGLSNEQFF. The CDR3 DNA reads as TGTGCCAGCAGTTTTAAGGGATTGAGCAATGAGCAGTTCTTC.